This is a list of T cell receptor beta chains from one sample in a study of blood T cell repertoires in COVID-19. Assay: immunoSEQ multiplex PCR; the TCRdb copy retains only in-frame clones and omits some. The table lists tens of thousands of clones, around four fifths of them singletons. The source material was peripheral blood. These receptors all come from an elderly man with active or convalescent COVID-19. CDR3s include the opening cysteine and the closing phenylalanine or tryptophan. Each record gives: J gene, clone size, D gene, V gene, CDR3 DNA, CDR3 protein. A D gene is named only where the DNA matches it firmly. The size entry is marked missing in some rows and otherwise reads once, few, many or a size class.

>TRBJ2-2|few|NA|TRBV6-5
TGTGCCAGCAGTTCCAGGGGAAGGGACACCGGGGAGCTGTTTTTT
CASSSRGRDTGELFF
>TRBJ2-7|NA|NA|TRBV7-2
TGTGCCAGCAGCTTAGGAACCCTACAGTACTTC
CASSLGTLQYF
>TRBJ2-3|NA|TRBD2|TRBV7-3
TGTGCCAGCAGCTTGAGGGCGGGGGGCTTCGCAGATACGCAGTATTTT
CASSLRAGGFADTQYF
>TRBJ1-2|NA|NA|TRBV3-1/TRBV3-2
TGTGCCAGCAGCCAAGAGGGAGGGGCTGGCTACACCTTC
CASSQEGGAGYTF
>TRBJ2-1|NA|NA|TRBV5-1
TGCGCCAGCAGCTTGGGGTCCCCACCTAGCTCCTACAATGAGCAGTTCTTC
CASSLGSPPSSYNEQFF
>TRBJ1-1|NA|TRBD1|TRBV19
TGTGCCAGCAGGGACAGCTTGAACACTGAAGCTTTCTTT
CASRDSLNTEAFF
>TRBJ1-5|NA|TRBD1|TRBV28
TGTGCCAGCAGTTCGGGACAGGTAAGACAGCCCCAGCATTTT
CASSSGQVRQPQHF
>TRBJ2-3|NA|TRBD1|TRBV10-1
TGCGCCAGCAGGCCGGGACAGGGATCTGATACGCAGTATTTT
CASRPGQGSDTQYF
>TRBJ2-7|NA|NA|TRBV2
TGTGCCGGGGGGTACAGTTACGAGCAGTACTTC
CAGGYSYEQYF
>TRBJ2-5|NA|TRBD2|TRBV5-1
TGCGCCAGCAGCTTGCTAGCGGGAGCTGGGGAGACCCAGTACTTC
CASSLLAGAGETQYF
>TRBJ2-2|NA|TRBD1|TRBV24-1
TGTGCCACCAGGGGCACAGGGGGCGGAGGGGAGCTGTTTTTT
CATRGTGGGGELFF
>TRBJ1-1|NA|NA|TRBV18
TGTGCCAGCTCACCAGATGCGATCCCTACAGGGCGGGCTTTCTTT
CASSPDAIPTGRAFF
>TRBJ2-1|NA|TRBD2|TRBV4-1
TGCGCCAGCAGCCTTGGTAGCGGGAGTGGCAATGAGCAGTTCTTC
CASSLGSGSGNEQFF
>TRBJ2-4|NA|TRBD2|TRBV5-6
TGTGCCAGCAGCTCTGCTCCGGCGCGGGGGGGCCTCGGCATTCAGTACTTC
CASSSAPARGGLGIQYF
>TRBJ1-1|NA|TRBD1|TRBV7-8
TGTGCCAGCACCCAAGGGGGCTACACTGAAGCTTTCTTT
CASTQGGYTEAFF
>TRBJ2-1|NA|TRBD2|TRBV2
TGTGCCAGCAGCCCCACGACTAGCGGAGAGCAGTTCTTC
CASSPTTSGEQFF
>TRBJ2-7|NA|TRBD1|TRBV4-1
TGCGCCAGCAGCCCCGTTTCCGGGACAGGGAGCTGGGAGCAGTACTTC
CASSPVSGTGSWEQYF
>TRBJ1-6|NA|NA|TRBV11-3
TGTGCCAGCAGCGCGCAAGAGAATTCACCCCTCCACTTT
CASSAQENSPLHF
>TRBJ2-7|NA|TRBD1|TRBV6-2/TRBV6-3
TGTGCCAGCAGTGAGGGACAGGGGGGAGTCTACGAGCAGTACTTC
CASSEGQGGVYEQYF
>TRBJ1-1|NA|NA|TRBV6-5
TGTGCCAGCTTGTTCCCAGGCACCACTGAAGCTTTCTTT
CASLFPGTTEAFF
>TRBJ1-5|NA|TRBD1|TRBV7-2
TGTGCCAGCAGTGGACAGGGTGGCAGCAATCAGCCCCAGCATTTT
CASSGQGGSNQPQHF
>TRBJ2-2|NA|TRBD1|TRBV25-1
TGTGCCAGCAGTGACGTCGGGACAGGGCTGAACACCGGGGAGCTGTTTTTT
CASSDVGTGLNTGELFF
>TRBJ2-1|NA|TRBD2|TRBV7-2
TGTGCCAGCAGCTTATCGAGGGTGGGGACTAGTGCTGAGCAGTTCTTC
CASSLSRVGTSAEQFF
>TRBJ1-2|NA|NA|TRBV7-2
TGTGCCAGCAGCCCCGGACAGAACTATGGCTACACCTTC
CASSPGQNYGYTF
>TRBJ2-3|NA|TRBD1|TRBV5-1
TGCGCCAGCAGAGAAGGGACAGGGGGCTATGGGGATACGCAGTATTTT
CASREGTGGYGDTQYF
>TRBJ2-7|NA|NA|TRBV5-1
TGCGCCAGCCGATTGTTATCCGGACAGTTGGGCGAGCAGTACTTC
CASRLLSGQLGEQYF
>TRBJ1-1|NA|NA|TRBV2
TGTGCCAGCAGGTCGGACAGCATGAACACTGAAGCTTTCTTT
CASRSDSMNTEAFF
>TRBJ2-7|NA|TRBD1|TRBV19
TGTGCCAGTAGTGGACAGGGGACCTACGAGCAGTACTTC
CASSGQGTYEQYF
>TRBJ2-3|NA|NA|TRBV28
TGTGCCAGCAGACCACAGGGCACAGATACGCAGTATTTT
CASRPQGTDTQYF
>TRBJ1-2|NA|NA|TRBV10-3
TGTGCCATCCACGGCAGGAACGACTATGGCTACACCTTC
CAIHGRNDYGYTF
>TRBJ1-1|NA|NA|TRBV3-1/TRBV3-2
TGTGCCAGCAGCCAAGGGACAAGGAACACTGAAGCTTTCTTT
CASSQGTRNTEAFF
>TRBJ2-5|NA|NA|TRBV19
TGTGCCAGTAGTACCTTGGACATGCGTATGGAGACCCAGTACTTC
CASSTLDMRMETQYF
>TRBJ2-5|NA|NA|TRBV10-3
TGTGCCATCAGTGAGGCCGGCCAAGAGACCCAGTACTTC
CAISEAGQETQYF
>TRBJ1-2|NA|TRBD1|TRBV6-5
TGTGCCAGCAGTTACCGTAACAGGGGAGATGGCTACACCTTC
CASSYRNRGDGYTF
>TRBJ1-1|medium-sized|TRBD1|TRBV29-1
TGCAGCGTTCAACAGGGGAAGAACACTGAAGCTTTCTTT
CSVQQGKNTEAFF